The 26 T cell receptor beta chains below all came from one sample that was sequenced in a study of T cell responses to AZD1222 COVID-19 vaccine. Clones were sequenced by immunoSEQ multiplex PCR, and TCRdb holds only the in-frame ones, with some missing. Of approximately 110,000 clones in the sample, roughly 90% are singletons; the top ten hold around 4%. The material sequenced was peripheral blood, taken on day 0 of AZD1222 vaccination. Source of these receptors: an adult in good health.

In its sample, this clone was seen once. The chain joins TRBV2 to TRBJ2-5; possible D gene TRBD2, 7 bases. With 6 bases removed from V and 5 bases from J, the gap between germline ends came to 13 bases. Germline lookup yields CDR1 SNHLY and CDR2 FYNNEI. This CDR3 region has 13 residues. In nucleotides, the CDR3 is TGTGCCAGCAGCCCGGGGGGCTTGGAGACCCAGTACTTC. It specifies CASSPGGLETQYF.

V usage is TRBV19 and J usage is TRBJ1-3, with D hard to call. This CDR3 has 15 residues. Trimming cost V 5 bases and J 0 bases, with 11 bases left between them. In germline, CDR1 is LNHDA, CDR2 SQIVND (reference sequence). DNA for the CDR3: TGTGCCAGTAGTCCCGAGAGGCTCTCTGGAAACACCATATATTTT. This codes for CASSPERLSGNTIYF. Complete variable domain (other parts from reference TRBV19 and TRBJ1-3): DGGITQSPKYLFRKEGQNVTLSCEQNLNHDAMYWYRQDPGQGLRLIYYSQIVNDFQKGDIAEGYSVSREKKESFPLTVTSAQKNPTAFYLCASSPERLSGNTIYFGEGSWLTVV.

V is TRBV24-1 and J is TRBJ2-1; no clear D gene. Per germline, CDR1 KGHDR and CDR2 SFDVKD. The CDR3 is 16 amino acids. The germline V and J ends were trimmed by 5 bases and 0 bases, with 13 bases remaining between them. The CDR3 region is CATSVGGTSSYNEQFF. The CDR3 DNA reads as TGTGCCACCAGTGTGGGCGGTACAAGCTCCTACAATGAGCAGTTCTTC.

The genes are TRBV25-1 and TRBJ1-3; D gene uncertain. This CDR3 is 16 amino acids long. V was pared by 2 bases and J by 0 bases, with 11 bases between. The germline V gene has CDR1 MGHDK and CDR2 SYGVNS. The CDR3 nucleotides read TGTGCCAGCAGTGAAAGCGTCGGCTACTCTGGAAACACCATATATTTT. Amino acid sequence: CASSESVGYSGNTIYF.

This clone showed up just a few times. The chain joins TRBV7-2 to TRBJ2-7; 8 bases are shared with TRBD2. The germline CDR1 and CDR2 sequences are SGHTA and FQGNSA. CDR3 length: 17 amino acids. Trimming cost V 0 bases and J 3 bases; bases outside gene matches: 10. CDR3 in amino acids: CASSLAMVAGSFYEQYF. CDR3 nucleotide sequence: TGTGCCAGCAGCTTAGCGATGGTAGCGGGGTCCTTCTACGAGCAGTACTTC. Variable domain in full (rest from reference TRBV7-2 and TRBJ2-7): GAGVSQSPSNKVTEKGKDVELRCDPISGHTALYWYRQSLGQGLEFLIYFQGNSAPDKSGLPSDRFSAERTGGSVSTLTIQRTQQEDSAVYLCASSLAMVAGSFYEQYFGPGTRLTVT.

The V call is TRBV28, the J call TRBJ1-5; TRBD1 might be the D (6 bases). Germline CDR1 MDHEN, CDR2 SYDVKM. V was clipped by 6 bases and J by 3 bases, with 21 bases between them. This CDR3 has 17 residues. The CDR3, as DNA: TGTGCCAGCAGCCCCGTCGGGGGGCCAGGAAACAATCAGCCCCAGCATTTT. This encodes CASSPVGGPGNNQPQHF.

This chain links TRBV5-4 with TRBJ1-1; a weak D match, TRBD1 (5 bases). Germline V CDR1 and CDR2: SGHNT, YYREEE (reference sequence). The ends were cut back, 6 bases at V and 4 bases at J, with 16 bases in the middle. CDR3 size: 14 residues. CDR3 nucleotides: TGTGCCAGCACCCTCGGGGGTTTCTCCACTGAAGCTTTCTTT. This translates into CASTLGGFSTEAFF.

The chain uses TRBV14 and TRBJ2-2; no clear D. This CDR3 contains 13 residues. The germline gives CDR1 SGHDN, CDR2 FVKESK. Trimming took 6 bases from V and 7 from J, leaving 12 bases between them. The CDR3 DNA follows: TGTGCCAGCAGGCGTTTGTCCGGCGGGGAGCTGTTTTTT. It translates to CASRRLSGGELFF.

V is TRBV19 and J is TRBJ1-1; D possibly corresponds to TRBD1 (5 bases). CDR3 length: 12 residues. Trimming took off 3 bases at V and 5 bases at J, with 7 bases between the two ends. The germline V gene encodes CDR1 LNHDA and CDR2 SQIVND (reference sequence). Here the CDR3 reads CASSMGRTEAFF. CDR3 DNA: TGTGCCAGTAGTATGGGGCGTACTGAAGCTTTCTTT.

V is TRBV30 and J is TRBJ1-3; 9 bases line up with TRBD1. Germline trimming cut 7 bases from V and 0 bases from J; bases unmatched to any gene: 25. This CDR3 is built from 21 residues. CDR1 and CDR2 from the germline V gene are GTSNPN and SVGIG (reference sequence). The CDR3 sequence: CASASRDRVYWARDSGNTIYF. CDR3 sequence (DNA): TGTGCCTCCGCCTCACGGGACAGGGTTTATTGGGCAAGAGACTCTGGAAACACCATATATTTT.

The chain has TRBV15 and TRBJ1-2; 10 bases are a match to TRBD1. Unmatched junction bases numbered 18, after V lost 4 bases and J lost 4 bases. CDR3 length equals 19 residues. The germline V gene has CDR1 LNHNV and CDR2 YYDKDF (reference sequence). The chain's CDR3 is CATSNLPGQGLLSIYGYTF. CDR3 DNA sequence: TGTGCCACCAGCAATCTTCCGGGACAGGGGCTTCTCTCAATCTATGGCTACACCTTC.

The CDR3 DNA sequence: TGCAGCGTTACGGTTTCCTACGAGCAGTACTTC. Translation: CSVTVSYEQYF. The genes are TRBV29-1 and TRBJ2-7; D call uncertain. This CDR3 has 11 residues. The germline CDR1 and CDR2 sequences are SQVTM and ANQGSEA. Trimming left V 5 bases short and J 1 base short, with 6 bases between.

The gene calls are TRBV18 and TRBJ1-1, with 7 bases fitting TRBD1. Germline CDR1 is KGHSH and CDR2 is LQKENI. With V trimmed by 6 bases and J by 7 bases, 8 bases remained unmatched. The CDR3 contains 13 residues. CDR3 in amino acids: CASSPDRDREAFF. The CDR3 coding sequence is TGTGCCAGCTCTCCCGACAGGGATCGTGAAGCTTTCTTT.

This clone appeared a few times. The chain joins TRBV13 to TRBJ1-2, with unresolved D. Germline V gene sequence: CDR1 PRHDT, CDR2 FYEKMQ (reference sequence). Trimming took 5 bases from V and 2 from J, leaving 12 bases between them. CDR3 length: 14 residues. CDR3 residues: CASSPSQRNYGYTF. Here the CDR3 DNA reads TGTGCCAGCAGCCCCTCGCAGAGGAACTATGGCTACACCTTC.

The rearrangement uses TRBV24-1 and TRBJ1-2, with no clear D. The CDR3 covers 12 residues. V was shortened by 2 bases and J by 4 bases, with 4 bases between the two germline ends. From germline, CDR1 is KGHDR and CDR2 SFDVKD. This chain's CDR3 is CATSDWGYGYTF. The DNA for the CDR3 is TGTGCCACCAGTGATTGGGGCTATGGCTACACCTTC.

This sequence joins TRBV9 and TRBJ2-1; possible D gene TRBD1, 5 bases. Trimming took off 0 bases at V and 7 bases at J, with 11 bases between the two ends. CDR1 and CDR2 (germline): SGDLS, YYNGEE. This CDR3 has 14 amino acids. The CDR3 DNA is TGTGCCAGCAGCGTAGTAGGGGCCATGAATGAGCAGTTCTTC. Translating gives CASSVVGAMNEQFF.

This clone was detected a few times. The chain links TRBV7-8 to TRBJ2-5, with unresolved D. The ends were cut back, 5 bases at V and 5 bases at J, with 9 bases in the middle. The germline CDR1 and CDR2 sequences are SGHVS and FQNEAQ. CDR3 length: 12 amino acids. CDR3 in amino acids: CASSPTGETQYF. CDR3 in DNA: TGTGCCAGCAGCCCAACCGGCGAGACCCAGTACTTC.

This clone was seen just once. A junction boundary mismatches the germline segment, possibly from a read error. J is TRBJ2-1 and V is TRBV7-7; 9 positions match TRBD1. Germline CDR1 reads SSHAT; CDR2 reads FNYEAQ (reference sequence). This CDR3 is 16 amino acids long. The CDR3 here is CASSTRPWTGADEQFF. Written as DNA, the CDR3 is TGTGCTAGCAGCACCCGCCCTTGGACAGGGGCGGATGAGCAGTTCTTC.

V and J are TRBV7-9 and TRBJ1-4; the D is unclear. The CDR3 spans 13 residues. CDR1 and CDR2 from the germline V gene are SEHNR and FQNEAQ (reference sequence). V was cut by 4 bases and J by 7 bases, with 10 bases left in between. Here the CDR3 reads CASSYLEGEKLFF. The CDR3 coding sequence is TGTGCCAGCAGCTATCTGGAGGGTGAAAAACTGTTTTTT.

The rearrangement joins TRBV29-1 to TRBJ1-1; D is undetermined. The CDR3 runs 14 residues. The V gene lost 0 bases and the J gene lost 0 bases, with 8 bases spanning the gap. CDR1 and CDR2 (germline): SQVTM, ANQGSEA. CDR3 region: CSVEDQRVNTEAFF. The CDR3 DNA sequence: TGCAGCGTTGAAGATCAAAGGGTGAACACTGAAGCTTTCTTT.

The CDR3 bases are TGCGCCAGCAGCTTACAGGGCTTTACAGAGACCCAGTACTTC. Protein product: CASSLQGFTETQYF. The J gene is TRBJ2-5, the V gene TRBV5-1, with D perhaps matching TRBD1 (6 bases). Trimming cost V 2 bases and J 4 bases, with 12 bases left between them. In germline, CDR1 is SGHRS, CDR2 YFSETQ. This CDR3 has 14 residues.

This chain uses TRBV2 with TRBJ1-1; perhaps TRBD1 as D (6 bases). Trimming shortened V by 11 bases and J by 5 bases, and 15 bases separated the two germline ends. This CDR3 has 12 amino acids. From germline, CDR1 is SNHLY and CDR2 FYNNEI. The chain's CDR3 is CALGGGLTEAFF. DNA of the CDR3: TGTGCCCTCGGCGGGGGGCTTACTGAAGCTTTCTTT.

This rearrangement joins TRBV6-5 to TRBJ2-5; no firm D call. The V gene lost 5 bases and the J gene lost 0 bases, with 4 bases spanning the gap. Germline V gene data show CDR1 as MNHEY and CDR2 as SVGAGI. The CDR3 loop spans 12 amino acids. The CDR3 sequence is CASSRDQETQYF. The CDR3 nucleotides read TGTGCCAGCAGTCGGGACCAAGAGACCCAGTACTTC.

V and J are TRBV3-1 (or the pseudogene TRBV3-2) and TRBJ2-5; D ambiguous. Germline CDR1 is LGHDT and CDR2 is YNNKEL (reference sequence). Trimming removed 0 bases at V and 4 bases at J, with 3 bases between. This CDR3 is built from 12 residues. CDR3 loop: CASSQDGETQYF. DNA for the CDR3: TGTGCCAGCAGCCAAGATGGAGAGACCCAGTACTTC.

CDR3 sequence reads: CAWRGKETQYF. As DNA, the CDR3 is TGTGCCTGGAGAGGAAAAGAGACCCAGTACTTC. This chain uses TRBV30 with TRBJ2-5, with D unresolved. The ends were cut back, 3 bases at V and 3 bases at J, with 5 bases in the middle. Germline V gives CDR1 GTSNPN, CDR2 SVGIG (reference sequence). The CDR3 contains 11 residues.

V usage is TRBV7-9 and J usage is TRBJ2-3; no clear D gene. Germline values: CDR1 SEHNR, CDR2 FQNEAQ (reference sequence). V was clipped by 3 bases and J by 4 bases, with 14 bases between them. This CDR3 spans 15 amino acids. CDR3 amino acids: CASSFVRLQADTQYF. The DNA for the CDR3 is TGTGCCAGCAGCTTTGTCCGTCTTCAGGCAGATACGCAGTATTTT.